This entry lists 25 T cell receptor beta chains sequenced from one sample in a study of chemoradiotherapy in HPV16-positive cancers. Assay: immunoSEQ multiplex PCR; the TCRdb copy retains only in-frame clones and omits some. Of tens of thousands of clones in the sample, about 90% were seen once. Sequencing used blood, obtained from a patient who underwent chemoradiotherapy. All receptors come from a human donor with HPV-associated anogenital cancer.

V is TRBV4-3 and J is TRBJ2-3; tentative D call: TRBD2 (7 bases). Trimming took 4 bases from V and 0 from J, leaving 14 bases between them. The germline CDR1 and CDR2 sequences are LGHNA and YSLEER. This CDR3 has 16 amino acids. The CDR3, as DNA: TGCGCCAGCAGCCTGGGGAGGGGGACTAGCACAGATACGCAGTATTTT. Translating gives CASSLGRGTSTDTQYF.

This clone was seen more than once but under ten times. V usage is TRBV4-1 and J usage is TRBJ2-7, with D tentatively TRBD1 (6 bases). V gave up 1 base and J gave up 7 bases, with 17 bases separating them. Germline CDR1 MGHRA, CDR2 YSYEKL. CDR3 length equals 15 residues. The DNA of the CDR3 is TGCGCCAGCAGCCAAGGGGGGCCGGGACCCCTAGAGCAGTACTTC. It specifies CASSQGGPGPLEQYF.

The CDR3 here is CASSFTSGTEQFF. As DNA, the CDR3 is TGTGCCAGCAGCTTTACTAGCGGAACAGAGCAGTTCTTC. The rearrangement uses TRBV7-9 and TRBJ2-1; 8 bases map to TRBD2. In germline, CDR1 is SEHNR, CDR2 FQNEAQ (reference sequence). CDR3 size: 13 residues. V trimming: 3 bases; J trimming: 10 bases; junction bases outside the gene matches: 5.

The chain joins TRBV7-2 to TRBJ2-3, with 11 nucleotides matching TRBD2. The CDR3 is made up of 18 amino acids. The V and J ends lost 3 bases and 1 base, in that order; junction bases with no gene match: 9. In germline, CDR1 is SGHTA, CDR2 FQGNSA. The CDR3 spells CASSFSGGAAWGTDTQYF. DNA for the CDR3: TGTGCCAGCAGCTTTAGCGGGGGGGCGGCCTGGGGCACAGATACGCAGTATTTT.

The chain joins TRBV29-1 to TRBJ2-4, with D perhaps TRBD2 (5 bases). V was trimmed by 7 bases and J by 8 bases, leaving 18 bases between them. The length of the CDR3 is 13 residues. Germline CDR1 and CDR2: SQVTM and ANQGSEA. The CDR3 is CSAGPTTGDIQYF. DNA for the CDR3: TGCAGCGCCGGACCGACGACCGGGGACATTCAGTACTTC.

The chain is built from TRBV9 and TRBJ1-2; D may be TRBD1 (6 bases). CDR1 SGDLS and CDR2 YYNGEE come from the germline V gene. The CDR3 consists of 12 residues. The V and J ends lost 1 base and 6 bases respectively, with 7 bases between them. The CDR3 loop is CASSVQGHGYTF. As DNA, the CDR3 is TGTGCCAGCAGCGTACAGGGGCATGGCTACACCTTC.

This clone was seen once. The V call is TRBV9, the J call TRBJ2-7; D possibly corresponds to TRBD1 (5 bases). V lost 1 base to trimming and J lost 2 bases, with 10 bases between them. This CDR3 comprises 14 residues. Germline V gene sequence: CDR1 SGDLS, CDR2 YYNGEE. CDR3 sequence reads: CASSVPDRPYEQYF. CDR3 nucleotide sequence: TGTGCCAGCAGCGTACCCGACAGACCCTACGAGCAGTACTTC.

This sequence joins TRBV14 and TRBJ2-1, with 7 bases fitting TRBD1. Germline values: CDR1 SGHDN, CDR2 FVKESK. V lost 3 bases, J lost 8 bases, and 4 bases stayed unmatched. The CDR3 has 13 residues. CDR3 protein: CASSQLRGYEQFF. The CDR3 nucleotides are TGTGCCAGCAGCCAGCTCAGGGGGTATGAGCAGTTCTTC.

The gene calls are TRBV7-2 and TRBJ2-7; the D gene is possibly TRBD2 (6 bases). CDR1 is SGHTA, CDR2 FQGNSA, per germline. This CDR3 region has 14 residues. Trimming took off 0 bases at V and 4 bases at J, with 10 bases between the two ends. In DNA, the CDR3 is TGTGCCAGCAGCTTAGCGGGGGGAAGGTACGAGCAGTACTTC. As protein: CASSLAGGRYEQYF.

The chain uses TRBV11-2 and TRBJ1-1; D gene unclear. This CDR3 contains 13 residues. The germline V gene encodes CDR1 SGHAT and CDR2 FQNNGV. V lost 4 bases to trimming and J lost 9 bases, with 15 bases between them. The CDR3 loop is CASSSGRLSKAFF. The CDR3 nucleotides are TGTGCCAGCAGCTCCGGGCGATTATCCAAAGCTTTCTTT.

The V gene is TRBV9, the J gene TRBJ2-3; 7 nucleotides match TRBD1. With V trimmed by 2 bases and J by 5 bases, 14 bases remained unmatched. The CDR3 is 17 amino acids. The V gene's germline CDR1 is SGDLS and CDR2 YYNGEE. For the CDR3, the DNA is TGTGCCAGCAGCGTTCTTCCTCAAGGGGGCGCTGGAGATACGCAGTATTTT. This codes for CASSVLPQGGAGDTQYF.

The V call is TRBV9, the J call TRBJ2-7; the match to TRBD2 covers 12 bases. The germline V gene encodes CDR1 SGDLS and CDR2 YYNGEE. The length of the CDR3 is 16 residues. V shed 3 bases and J 6 bases; nucleotides not matched to a gene: 10. The CDR3 bases are TGTGCCAGCAGCGCTTTGACTAGCGGGAGCTCTTCCGAGCAGTACTTC. Translated, it gives CASSALTSGSSSEQYF.

This sequence joins TRBV7-3 and TRBJ2-2; D ambiguous. This CDR3 comprises 13 residues. With 5 bases removed from V and 5 bases from J, the gap between germline ends came to 9 bases. CDR1 and CDR2 (germline): SGHTA, FQGTGA. The CDR3 reads CASSLDGTGELFF. DNA of the CDR3: TGTGCCAGCAGCCTAGACGGTACCGGGGAGCTGTTTTTT.

This chain uses TRBV7-9 with TRBJ2-2, with TRBD2 identical over 8 bases. After removal of 3 bases from V and 1 base from J, the junction contained 7 bases not matched to a gene. Germline V CDR1 and CDR2: SEHNR, FQNEAQ (reference sequence). CDR3 length: 17 amino acids. The DNA for the CDR3 is TGTGCCAGCAGCTTGGTAGCGGGACTAGTGAACACCGGGGAGCTGTTTTTT. Protein product: CASSLVAGLVNTGELFF.

The V gene is TRBV5-4, the J gene TRBJ2-5; 9 nucleotides line up with TRBD2. The length of the CDR3 is 16 residues. The trim removed 0 bases at V and 2 bases at J, leaving 5 bases unmatched. Germline CDR1 reads SGHNT; CDR2 reads YYREEE (reference sequence). CDR3 in amino acids: CASSLDISGGQETQYF. The CDR3 DNA is TGTGCCAGCAGCTTGGATATTAGCGGGGGTCAAGAGACCCAGTACTTC.

The CDR3 sequence is CSANPDTQYF. Here the CDR3 DNA reads TGCAGTGCAAATCCTGATACGCAGTATTTT. V usage is TRBV20-1 and J usage is TRBJ2-3; D gene ambiguous. CDR1 and CDR2 (germline): DFQATT, SNEGSKA (reference sequence). The ends were cut back, 6 bases at V and 6 bases at J, with 7 bases in the middle. The CDR3 loop spans 10 amino acids.

The genes are TRBV29-1 and TRBJ2-1; maybe TRBD2 (5 bases). The CDR3 is 15 amino acids. The ends were cut back, 3 bases at V and 0 bases at J, with 12 bases in the middle. The germline CDR1 and CDR2 sequences are SQVTM and ANQGSEA. CDR3 protein: CSVDLTTFSYNEQFF. CDR3 in DNA: TGCAGCGTTGACTTGACTACTTTCTCCTACAATGAGCAGTTCTTC.

The J gene is TRBJ2-1, the V gene TRBV11-3, with 9 positions matching TRBD2. This CDR3 has 15 residues. CDR1 is SGHNT and CDR2 is YENEEA in the germline V gene. Unmatched junction bases numbered 2, after V lost 1 base and J lost 4 bases. CDR3 in amino acids: CASSLGLAGYNEQFF. In nucleotides, the CDR3 is TGTGCCAGCAGCTTAGGGCTAGCGGGATACAATGAGCAGTTCTTC. The full variable domain, rest sourced from reference TRBV11-3 and TRBJ2-1, is EAGVVQSPRYKIIEKKQPVAFWCNPISGHNTLYWYLQNLGQGPELLIRYENEEAVDDSQLPKDRFSAERLKGVDSTLKIQPAELGDSAVYLCASSLGLAGYNEQFFGPGTRLTVL.

In this sample, this clone turned up once. V is TRBV9 and J is TRBJ1-3, with D hard to call. CDR1 and CDR2 (germline): SGDLS, YYNGEE. V lost 0 bases, J lost 0 bases, and 10 bases lay in between. The CDR3 loop spans 16 amino acids. CDR3 in DNA: TGTGCCAGCAGCGTAGACCGGGGATCCTCTGGAAACACCATATATTTT. Translating gives CASSVDRGSSGNTIYF.

V gene TRBV9 combines with J gene TRBJ2-3; 11 bases match TRBD2. Germline CDR1 and CDR2: SGDLS and YYNGEE. The junction had 6 bases not matched to a gene; V was cut back by 3 bases and J by 0 bases. The CDR3 is 17 residues long. The chain's CDR3 is CASSGPSGGTSTDTQYF. CDR3 nucleotides: TGTGCCAGCAGCGGCCCTAGCGGGGGGACTAGCACAGATACGCAGTATTTT.

The J gene is TRBJ2-5, the V gene TRBV30, with TRBD2 matching over 7 bases. CDR3 length: 12 amino acids. In germline, CDR1 is GTSNPN, CDR2 SVGIG (reference sequence). Germline trimming cut 6 bases from V and 1 base from J; bases unmatched to any gene: 2. The CDR3 loop reads CACGGIQETQYF. The CDR3 coding sequence is TGTGCCTGCGGGGGGATCCAAGAGACCCAGTACTTC.

The rearrangement joins TRBV19 to TRBJ1-5; no clear D. Germline V lookup: CDR1 LNHDA, CDR2 SQIVND (reference sequence). V lost 6 bases and J 2 bases, leaving 11 bases between the germline ends. This CDR3 has 14 amino acids. As DNA, the CDR3 is TGTGCCAGTAGCAAGAGGGAAGGCAATCAGCCCCAGCATTTT. The encoded protein is CASSKREGNQPQHF.

The rearrangement joins TRBV7-8 to TRBJ1-5; D perhaps matches TRBD1 (5 bases). V lost 2 bases, J lost 5 bases, and 16 bases lay in between. The CDR3 loop spans 16 amino acids. CDR1 is SGHVS, CDR2 FQNEAQ, per germline. This CDR3 is CASSLNAAGRDQPQHF. The CDR3 nucleotides are TGTGCCAGCAGCTTAAATGCAGCAGGGAGGGATCAGCCCCAGCATTTT.

The gene calls are TRBV7-9 and TRBJ1-1; the D gene is possibly TRBD1 (5 bases). The germline V gene has CDR1 SEHNR and CDR2 FQNEAQ (reference sequence). This CDR3 comprises 15 residues. Trimming shortened V by 6 bases and J by 8 bases, and 22 bases separated the two germline ends. CDR3 protein: CASRLFQGSANEAFF. The CDR3 DNA reads TGTGCCAGCAGACTTTTTCAGGGTTCGGCGAACGAAGCTTTCTTT.

The gene calls are TRBV7-2 and TRBJ1-2, with D possibly TRBD1 on 6 matching bases. Between the trimmed V and J ends, which lost 5 bases and 4 bases, there was a span of 14 bases. Germline values: CDR1 SGHTA, CDR2 FQGNSA. CDR3 length: 14 amino acids. The CDR3 spells CASSPGTGIYGYTF. In nucleotides, the CDR3 is TGTGCCAGCAGCCCGGGTACAGGGATCTATGGCTACACCTTC.